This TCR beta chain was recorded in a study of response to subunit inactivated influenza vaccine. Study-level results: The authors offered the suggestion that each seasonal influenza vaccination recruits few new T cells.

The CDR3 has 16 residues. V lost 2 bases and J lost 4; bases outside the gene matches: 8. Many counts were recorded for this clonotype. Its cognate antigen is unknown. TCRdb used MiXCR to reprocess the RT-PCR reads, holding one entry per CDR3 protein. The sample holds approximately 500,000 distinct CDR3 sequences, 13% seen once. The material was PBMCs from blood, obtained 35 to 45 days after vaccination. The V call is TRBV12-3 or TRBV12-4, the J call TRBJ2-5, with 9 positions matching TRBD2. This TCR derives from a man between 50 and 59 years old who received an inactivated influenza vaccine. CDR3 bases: TGTGCCAGCAGTTTAAGTCGATTGACTAGCGGAGAGACCCAGTACTTC. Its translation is CASSLSRLTSGETQYF.